Each of the 27 T cell receptor beta chains below was sequenced from the same sample in a study of beta chain features in type 1 diabetes. The authors reverse transcribed all of the isolated RNA, so sequencing captured expressed TCRB transcripts. Method: immunoSEQ multiplex PCR; TCRdb's copy keeps in-frame clones and lacks some. Of a few hundred thousand clones in the sample, about 32% were seen once. Sequencing was done on a sample of naive CD4+ T cells from blood. Source of these receptors: a man aged 18 to 30 in good health.

The rearrangement uses TRBV7-9 and TRBJ2-5; TRBD2 aligns across 9 bases. The CDR3 has 14 amino acids. Germline V CDR1 and CDR2: SEHNR, FQNEAQ (reference sequence). With 8 bases clipped from V and 2 bases from J, the junction kept 6 bases outside the gene matches. The CDR3 nucleotides read TGTGCCAGCTCCCCGACTAGCGGACAAGAGACCCAGTACTTC. It yields the protein CASSPTSGQETQYF.

The V call is TRBV28, the J call TRBJ1-2; 10 positions match TRBD1. V gave up 4 bases and J gave up 8 bases; unmatched junction bases: 7. This CDR3 is built from 14 residues. Germline CDR1 is MDHEN and CDR2 is SYDVKM. The CDR3 DNA follows: TGTGCCAGCAGTTCGGGACAGGGGACAAGCGGCTACACCTTC. Its protein product is CASSSGQGTSGYTF.

This clone showed up just a few times. The chain links TRBV6-6 to TRBJ2-3; perhaps TRBD1 as D (6 bases). Germline values: CDR1 MNHNY, CDR2 SVGAGI (reference sequence). With 8 bases removed from V and 5 bases from J, the gap between germline ends came to 20 bases. The CDR3 length is 15 residues. The CDR3: CASSASRGTRDTQYF. CDR3 bases: TGTGCCAGCTCTGCTTCCAGGGGCACGCGAGATACGCAGTATTTT.

The rearrangement uses TRBV7-2 and TRBJ2-3; TRBD2 matches at 7 bases. The CDR3 length is 14 residues. Germline-derived CDR1 and CDR2 are SGHTA and FQGNSA. V lost 8 bases and J lost 3; bases outside the gene matches: 8. The CDR3 here is CASAWGGSTDTQYF. CDR3 bases: TGTGCCAGCGCTTGGGGCGGGAGTACAGATACGCAGTATTTT. The whole variable domain, remainder taken from reference TRBV7-2 and TRBJ2-3, is GAGVSQSPSNKVTEKGKDVELRCDPISGHTALYWYRQSLGQGLEFLIYFQGNSAPDKSGLPSDRFSAERTGGSVSTLTIQRTQQEDSAVYLCASAWGGSTDTQYFGPGTRLTVL.

This clone occurred a few times. This chain links TRBV7-2 with TRBJ2-3, with D tentatively TRBD2 (6 bases). Germline V gene lookup returns CDR1 SGHTA and CDR2 FQGNSA. This CDR3 is 12 amino acids long. V was cut by 4 bases and J by 8 bases, with 10 bases left in between. This CDR3 reads CASSSLAVTQYF. CDR3 sequence (DNA): TGTGCCAGCAGCTCACTAGCCGTTACGCAGTATTTT.

The chain links TRBV4-3 to TRBJ2-2; D remains ambiguous. The CDR3 has 15 amino acids. V lost 0 bases and J lost 0, with 5 bases in between. Germline loops: CDR1 LGHNA, CDR2 YSLEER. CDR3 DNA sequence: TGCGCCAGCAGCCAAGAATCTCCGAACACCGGGGAGCTGTTTTTT. Encoded protein: CASSQESPNTGELFF.

The chain has TRBV7-9 and TRBJ2-2; no reliable D call. V was pared by 5 bases and J by 5 bases, with 9 bases between. Germline lookup yields CDR1 SEHNR and CDR2 FQNEAQ (reference sequence). This CDR3 region has 13 residues. CDR3 sequence (DNA): TGTGCCAGCAGCCCAGACGGTACCGGGGAGCTGTTTTTT. Translated, it gives CASSPDGTGELFF. Combining the CDR3 with reference TRBV7-9 and TRBJ2-2 gives the whole variable domain DTGVSQNPRHKITKRGQNVTFRCDPISEHNRLYWYRQTLGQGPEFLTYFQNEAQLEKSRLLSDRFSAERPKGSFSTLEIQRTEQGDSAMYLCASSPDGTGELFFGEGSRLTVL.

This sequence joins TRBV25-1 and TRBJ1-2; D is possibly TRBD1 (5 bases). The germline gives CDR1 MGHDK, CDR2 SYGVNS. Trimming took 6 bases from V and 0 from J, leaving 20 bases between them. The length of the CDR3 is 17 residues. The CDR3 region has the DNA TGTGCCAGCAGAAAACTCGCGGGTCTGGGACCTAACTATGGCTACACCTTC. It codes for CASRKLAGLGPNYGYTF.

This chain uses TRBV23-1 with TRBJ1-4; no definite D call. TRBV23-1 is an ORF, and what it does is uncertain. V was clipped by 0 bases and J by 7 bases, with 15 bases between them. This CDR3 comprises 16 residues. The DNA for the CDR3 is TGCGCCAGCAGTCAATCCGAAGGCTTTAGGGCTGAAAAACTGTTTTTT. Encoded protein: CASSQSEGFRAEKLFF.

The rearrangement joins TRBV11-2 to TRBJ2-2; TRBD1 aligns across 8 bases. CDR3 size: 14 residues. V lost 7 bases, J lost 4 bases, and 5 bases stayed unmatched. Germline CDR1 and CDR2: SGHAT and FQNNGV. The CDR3 nucleotides are TGTGCCAGCATCAATACAGGGGGCACCGGGGAGCTGTTTTTT. Protein product: CASINTGGTGELFF.

The gene calls are TRBV7-9 and TRBJ2-3, with a weak D call TRBD1 (6 bases). The germline V and J ends were trimmed by 4 bases and 1 base, with 9 bases remaining between them. CDR1 and CDR2 (germline): SEHNR, FQNEAQ (reference sequence). CDR3 length: 14 amino acids. The CDR3 is CASSSSGGTDTQYF. CDR3 coding DNA: TGTGCCAGCAGCTCCTCAGGGGGCACAGATACGCAGTATTTT.

This clone was seen only a few times. V gene TRBV9 combines with J gene TRBJ2-7, with D unresolved. V lost 4 bases and J 2 bases, leaving 13 bases between the germline ends. CDR1 SGDLS and CDR2 YYNGEE come from the germline V gene. The CDR3 extends over 14 amino acids. CDR3 amino acids: CASSPSPQAYEQYF. In DNA form, the CDR3 reads TGTGCCAGCAGCCCCAGCCCTCAAGCCTACGAGCAGTACTTC.

This clone occurred a few times. The chain employs TRBV25-1 and TRBJ2-3; D is unclear. V was clipped by 3 bases and J by 5 bases, with 9 bases between them. Germline CDR1 is MGHDK and CDR2 is SYGVNS. The CDR3 runs 13 residues. CDR3 nucleotide sequence: TGTGCCAGCAGTGATGGAGTGGGAGATACGCAGTATTTT. Its translation is CASSDGVGDTQYF.

The chain is built from TRBV30 and TRBJ2-3; tentatively, D is TRBD2 (5 bases). The CDR3 spans 16 residues. The germline V gene encodes CDR1 GTSNPN and CDR2 SVGIG (reference sequence). Trimming took off 1 base at V and 13 bases at J, with 27 bases between the two ends. The CDR3 DNA reads TGTGCCTGGAGTGCGCCTAGCTACCGCCTCACACACGTGGAGTATTTT. As protein: CAWSAPSYRLTHVEYF.

The chain employs TRBV6-1 and TRBJ2-1, with unresolved D. The CDR3 contains 14 residues. The V end lost 2 bases, the J end lost 6 bases, and 11 bases lay between the germline ends. Germline loops: CDR1 MNHNS, CDR2 SASEGT. CDR3 bases: TGTGCCAGCAGTGAACCGGCAGGAGCCAATGAGCAGTTCTTC. It is translated as CASSEPAGANEQFF.

This clone was detected only a few times. The gene calls are TRBV25-1 and TRBJ2-2; 8 bases match TRBD2. The J segment lost 4 bases and the V segment lost 0 bases, leaving 7 bases of the junction unmatched. Germline V gene sequence: CDR1 MGHDK, CDR2 SYGVNS. The CDR3 covers 17 residues. The CDR3 nucleotides read TGTGCCAGCAGTGAATATTCCAGCGGGAGCGTCACCGGGGAGCTGTTTTTT. Protein sequence: CASSEYSSGSVTGELFF.

The chain recombines TRBV10-3 with TRBJ2-1; 9 bases agree with TRBD1. The V segment lost 3 bases and the J segment 8 bases; nucleotides outside the gene matches: 8. This CDR3 contains 15 residues. Germline V gene data show CDR1 as ENHRY and CDR2 as SYGVKD. CDR3 nucleotides: TGTGCCATCAGTGAACCGGGACAGGGTCTTTATGAGCAGTTCTTC. Encoded protein: CAISEPGQGLYEQFF.

In its sample, this clone was seen a few times. The V and J genes are TRBV30 and TRBJ2-1, with D perhaps TRBD1 or TRBD2 (6 bases each). V lost 4 bases, J lost 4 bases, and 14 bases lay in between. Germline V gene lookup returns CDR1 GTSNPN and CDR2 SVGIG (reference sequence). This CDR3 has 14 amino acids. The CDR3 is CAWTLGGRYNEQFF. The CDR3 DNA is TGTGCCTGGACCCTCGGGGGCCGGTACAATGAGCAGTTCTTC.

Only a few counts were recorded for this clone. This chain links TRBV29-1 with TRBJ1-4; 8 nucleotides agree with TRBD1. The CDR3 has 13 amino acids. The germline CDR1 and CDR2 sequences are SQVTM and ANQGSEA. The trim removed 7 bases at V and 7 bases at J, leaving 8 bases unmatched. Written as DNA, the CDR3 is TGCAGCGCTCAGGGGGCGCAATCTGAAAAACTGTTTTTT. As protein: CSAQGAQSEKLFF.

CDR3 sequence reads: CASSLPGSQETQYF. CDR3 bases: TGCGCCAGCAGCTTGCCCGGGAGCCAAGAGACCCAGTACTTC. The chain employs TRBV5-1 and TRBJ2-5; D may be TRBD2 (6 bases). Trimming pared 1 base from V and 1 base from J, leaving 8 bases between. Germline-derived CDR1 and CDR2 are SGHRS and YFSETQ. The CDR3 runs 14 residues.

The rearrangement uses TRBV20-1 and TRBJ2-1; no clear D. Germline-derived CDR1 and CDR2 are DFQATT and SNEGSKA (reference sequence). The CDR3 loop spans 11 amino acids. V was pared by 6 bases and J by 4 bases, with 7 bases between. The CDR3 DNA is TGCAGTGCGGTAGGGTACAATGAGCAGTTCTTC. It yields the protein CSAVGYNEQFF.

This clone was seen once. The sample holds other DNA sequences that translate to the same CDR3. The chain couples TRBV19 to TRBJ2-3; 7 bases line up with TRBD1. V dropped 6 bases and J dropped 3; count of bases not matched to a gene: 3. Per germline, CDR1 LNHDA and CDR2 SQIVND (reference sequence). The CDR3 length is 13 residues. This CDR3 reads CASSPTGTDTQYF. The CDR3 bases are TGTGCCAGTAGCCCGACAGGGACAGATACGCAGTATTTT.

There are a few counts of this clone. This sequence joins TRBV29-1 and TRBJ2-1, with 10 positions matching TRBD1. V shed 4 bases and J 7 bases; nucleotides not matched to a gene: 4. In germline, CDR1 is SQVTM, CDR2 ANQGSEA. The CDR3 sequence is 13 residues long. CDR3 residues: CSVAGQGRNEQFF. The CDR3 region has the DNA TGCAGCGTTGCGGGACAGGGGAGAAATGAGCAGTTCTTC.

The CDR3 DNA is TGTGCCAGCAGTTACTCGAAGCTAGCGGGCTACGAGCAGTACTTC. It encodes CASSYSKLAGYEQYF. The chain carries TRBV6-6 and TRBJ2-7; TRBD2 agrees at 8 bases. The CDR3 runs 15 residues. The junction had 4 bases not matched to a gene; V was cut back by 0 bases and J by 3 bases. Germline V lookup: CDR1 MNHNY, CDR2 SVGAGI (reference sequence).

This clone was observed a handful of times. A much larger clone differs from this one at a single base, so this may be a read error. Distinct nucleotide sequences in the sample also encode this CDR3. V is TRBV25-1 and J is TRBJ2-1; D unresolved. V was cut by 5 bases and J by 2 bases, with 1 base left in between. The V gene's germline CDR1 is MGHDK and CDR2 SYGVNS. The CDR3 extends over 11 amino acids. The CDR3 is CASSPYNEQFF. The CDR3, as DNA: TGTGCCAGCAGTCCCTACAATGAGCAGTTCTTC.

This clone was recorded a few times. The gene calls are TRBV2 and TRBJ2-7; no reliable D call. The CDR3 length is 12 residues. V gave up 6 bases and J gave up 9 bases, with 15 bases separating them. CDR1 and CDR2 (germline): SNHLY, FYNNEI. CDR3 in amino acids: CASRDSGARQYF. The CDR3 region has the DNA TGTGCCAGCAGAGACTCAGGAGCAAGGCAGTACTTC.

This clone was seen more than once but under ten times. The V and J genes are TRBV30 and TRBJ2-2, with TRBD2 matching over 8 bases. The CDR3 covers 14 residues. V lost 2 bases to trimming and J lost 4 bases; unmatched junction nucleotides: 3. The germline V gene encodes CDR1 GTSNPN and CDR2 SVGIG (reference sequence). Written as DNA, the CDR3 is TGTGCCTGGAGTAGGACTAGCATCACCGGGGAGCTGTTTTTT. Amino acids: CAWSRTSITGELFF. The complete variable domain, with remaining parts taken from reference TRBV30 and TRBJ2-2, reads SQTIHQWPATLVQPVGSPLSLECTVEGTSNPNLYWYRQAAGRGLQLLFYSVGIGQISSEVPQNLSASRPQDRQFILSSKKLLLSDSGFYLCAWSRTSITGELFFGEGSRLTVL.